The 14 T cell receptor beta chains below come from one sample, sequenced in a study of PD-1 blockade in mismatch repair-deficient tumors. Sequencing used immunoSEQ multiplex PCR; TCRdb keeps in-frame clones, though not all of them. Among around 62,000 clones listed, about 78% were seen once. The sequenced sample was peripheral blood, obtained 2 weeks after starting pembrolizumab. The receptors shown here come from an adult with mismatch repair-deficient cancer.

The rearrangement joins TRBV9 to TRBJ2-1; 9 nucleotides align to TRBD2. CDR1 SGDLS and CDR2 YYNGEE come from the germline V gene. The CDR3 length is 16 residues. Germline trimming cut 3 bases from V and 9 bases from J; bases unmatched to any gene: 13. CDR3 residues: CASSALAGVEAGEQFF. Written as DNA, the CDR3 is TGTGCCAGCAGCGCCTTAGCGGGAGTAGAGGCAGGTGAGCAGTTCTTC.

The J gene is TRBJ2-7, the V gene TRBV15; 8 positions match TRBD1. The CDR3 is 14 residues long. From germline, CDR1 is LNHNV and CDR2 YYDKDF (reference sequence). The J segment lost 3 bases and the V segment lost 8 bases, leaving 9 bases of the junction unmatched. CDR3 sequence: CATRIDRGRYEQYF. The CDR3 region has the DNA TGTGCCACCCGAATCGACAGGGGACGCTACGAGCAGTACTTC.

V gene TRBV29-1 combines with J gene TRBJ1-1; weak D call: TRBD1 (5 bases). V lost 3 bases, J lost 4 bases, and 12 bases lay in between. This CDR3 is 13 amino acids long. In germline, CDR1 is SQVTM, CDR2 ANQGSEA. The CDR3 nucleotides read TGCAGCGTTGACAGGGTATTTGGCACTGAAGCTTTCTTT. Its protein product is CSVDRVFGTEAFF. The full variable domain, with the rest looked up from reference TRBV29-1 and TRBJ1-1, is SAVISQKPSRDICQRGTSLTIQCQVDSQVTMMFWYRQQPGQSLTLIATANQGSEATYESGFVIDKFPISRPNLTFSTLTVSNMSPEDSSIYLCSVDRVFGTEAFFGQGTRLTVV.

This clone was detected only once. The V and J genes are TRBV28 and TRBJ2-7; D is uncertain. Germline loops: CDR1 MDHEN, CDR2 SYDVKM. The germline V and J ends were trimmed by 3 bases and 2 bases, with 17 bases remaining between them. There are 16 residues in the CDR3. The CDR3: CASSFFRAPGPYEQYF. CDR3 DNA sequence: TGTGCCAGCAGTTTCTTCCGGGCCCCCGGGCCCTACGAGCAGTACTTC. Full variable domain (remainder filled in from reference TRBV28 and TRBJ2-7): DVKVTQSSRYLVKRTGEKVFLECVQDMDHENMFWYRQDPGLGLRLIYFSYDVKMKEKGDIPEGYSVSREKKERFSLILESASTNQTSMYLCASSFFRAPGPYEQYFGPGTRLTVT.

The chain has TRBV27 and TRBJ2-2; 9 bases line up with TRBD2. J gave up 4 bases and V 3 bases, and 12 bases lay outside the gene matches. The germline V gene has CDR1 MNHEY and CDR2 SMNVEV (reference sequence). This CDR3 is 18 amino acids long. CDR3 bases: TGTGCCAGCAGTTTTTTGGCGGGAGGGCCCTCGGGCACCGGGGAGCTGTTTTTT. Residues: CASSFLAGGPSGTGELFF.

The chain couples TRBV5-4 to TRBJ2-3, with D perhaps being TRBD1 or TRBD2 (5 bases each). Trimming removed 4 bases from V and 0 bases from J, with 12 bases in between. CDR1 is SGHNT and CDR2 is YYREEE in the germline V gene (reference sequence). This CDR3 spans 15 amino acids. DNA of the CDR3: TGTGCCAGCAGCCCCCGGGACGGCAGCACAGATACGCAGTATTTT. Translation: CASSPRDGSTDTQYF.

The CDR3, as DNA: TGTGCCAGCAGTGGGGTGACTAGCCTCCTCGATGAGCAGTTCTTC. Its protein is CASSGVTSLLDEQFF. The V and J genes are TRBV25-1 and TRBJ2-1; 7 bases map to TRBD2. This CDR3 region has 15 residues. Losses at the gene ends were 4 bases for V and 8 bases for J; bases not matched to a gene: 11. Germline CDR1 and CDR2: MGHDK and SYGVNS.

V gene TRBV29-1 combines with J gene TRBJ2-7; 7 bases match TRBD1. After removal of 6 bases from V and 0 bases from J, the junction contained 5 bases not matched to a gene. This CDR3 is 13 amino acids long. Germline V gives CDR1 SQVTM, CDR2 ANQGSEA. CDR3 loop: CSVLGQFSYEQYF. The CDR3 DNA follows: TGCAGCGTCCTGGGACAGTTCTCCTACGAGCAGTACTTC.

The V gene is TRBV5-6, the J gene TRBJ1-5; a possible D gene is TRBD1 (5 bases). This CDR3 contains 14 residues. Trimming stripped 3 bases from V and 4 bases from J, with 11 bases between. Germline CDR1 SGHDT, CDR2 YYEEEE. CDR3 loop: CASSWGTENQPQHF. CDR3 DNA: TGTGCCAGCAGCTGGGGGACGGAGAATCAGCCCCAGCATTTT. Based on the CDR3 plus reference TRBV5-6 and TRBJ1-5, the full variable domain is DAGVTQSPTHLIKTRGQQVTLRCSPKSGHDTVSWYQQALGQGPQFIFQYYEEEERQRGNFPDRFSGHQFPNYSSELNVNALLLGDSALYLCASSWGTENQPQHFGDGTRLSIL.

The chain combines TRBV11-2 with TRBJ2-7, with D unresolved. The V end was cut by 2 bases, the J end by 0 bases, with 5 bases between. This CDR3 region has 13 residues. CDR1 and CDR2 from the germline V gene are SGHAT and FQNNGV. The CDR3 protein is CASSLSSSYEQYF. In DNA form, the CDR3 reads TGTGCCAGCAGCTTATCGAGCTCCTACGAGCAGTACTTC.

The chain is built from TRBV11-3 and TRBJ2-3; D might be TRBD2 (5 bases). CDR1 and CDR2 from the germline V gene are SGHNT and YENEEA. V lost 4 bases and J lost 3, with 11 bases in between. This CDR3 has 14 residues. CDR3: CASSSRTGTDTQYF. CDR3 in DNA: TGTGCCAGCAGCTCACGGACTGGAACAGATACGCAGTATTTT.

CDR3 nucleotides: TGTGCCAGCAGCTTGCTAGCGGGAGGTATCGCGGAGACCCAGTACTTC. Translating it yields CASSLLAGGIAETQYF. The rearrangement links TRBV7-8 to TRBJ2-5; 11 bases line up with TRBD2. V shed 3 bases, J shed 5 bases, and the junction held 8 bases outside the gene matches. This CDR3 has 16 amino acids. Germline assignment: CDR1 SGHVS and CDR2 FQNEAQ. The whole variable domain, filled in from reference TRBV7-8 and TRBJ2-5, reads GAGVSQSPRYKVAKRGQDVALRCDPISGHVSLFWYQQALGQGPEFLTYFQNEAQLDKSGLPSDRFFAERPEGSVSTLKIQRTQQEDSAVYLCASSLLAGGIAETQYFGPGTRLLVL.

The chain recombines TRBV7-9 with TRBJ1-2; tentatively, D is TRBD1 (5 bases). Germline values: CDR1 SEHNR, CDR2 FQNEAQ (reference sequence). The CDR3 consists of 15 residues. V gave up 6 bases and J gave up 0 bases, with 14 bases separating them. The CDR3 coding sequence is TGTGCCAGCAGTTCCCCAGGGTGGACTAACTATGGCTACACCTTC. It is translated as CASSSPGWTNYGYTF.

This rearrangement joins TRBV6-4 to TRBJ1-5, with D uncertain. V was clipped by 0 bases and J by 9 bases, with 9 bases between them. Per the germline V gene, CDR1 is MRHNA and CDR2 is SNTAGT. The CDR3 is 13 residues long. Written as DNA, the CDR3 is TGTGCCAGCAGTGACTCGACGGAACGGCCCCAGCATTTT. It is translated as CASSDSTERPQHF.